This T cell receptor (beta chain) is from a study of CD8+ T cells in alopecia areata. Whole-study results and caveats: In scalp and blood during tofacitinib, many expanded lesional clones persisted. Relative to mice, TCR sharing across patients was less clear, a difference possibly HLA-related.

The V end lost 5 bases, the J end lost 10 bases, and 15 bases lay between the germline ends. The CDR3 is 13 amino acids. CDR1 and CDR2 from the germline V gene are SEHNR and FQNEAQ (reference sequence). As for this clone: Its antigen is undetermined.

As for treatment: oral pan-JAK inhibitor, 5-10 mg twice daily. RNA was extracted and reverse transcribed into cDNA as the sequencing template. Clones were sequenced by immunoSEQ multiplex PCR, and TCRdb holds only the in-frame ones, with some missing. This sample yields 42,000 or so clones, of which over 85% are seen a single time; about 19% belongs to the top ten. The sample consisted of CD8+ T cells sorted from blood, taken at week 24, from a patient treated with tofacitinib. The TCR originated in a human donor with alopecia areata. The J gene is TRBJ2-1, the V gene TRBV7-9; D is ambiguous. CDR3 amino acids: CASSPPAASEQFF. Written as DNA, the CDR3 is TGTGCCAGCAGCCCCCCGGCGGCCTCGGAGCAGTTCTTC.